These 15 T cell receptor beta chains originate from one sample sequenced in a study of graft-versus-host responses after intestinal transplantation. Profiled with immunoSEQ multiplex PCR; TCRdb holds only in-frame clones, not every one. There are some 46,000 clones in the sample; just under 95% occur only once, and approximately 1.4% lies in the top ten. Sequencing used PBMCs, obtained 335 days after intestinal transplant. The receptor set was obtained from a human patient who received an intestinal transplant, so some T cells may come from the graft donor.

This chain connects TRBV5-4 to TRBJ1-2, with D maybe TRBD1 (5 bases). V gave up 4 bases and J gave up 6 bases, with 10 bases separating them. This CDR3 contains 12 residues. Looked up from germline, CDR1 is SGHNT and CDR2 is YYREEE (reference sequence). The CDR3 bases are TGTGCCAGCAGCCGGCAAGGGGATGGCTACACCTTC. This gives the protein CASSRQGDGYTF.

The V gene is TRBV2, the J gene TRBJ2-7; the match to TRBD2 covers 7 bases. This CDR3 contains 13 residues. The germline V gene has CDR1 SNHLY and CDR2 FYNNEI. With 4 bases clipped from V and 2 bases from J, the junction kept 2 bases outside the gene matches. The CDR3 loop is CASSGTSPYEQYF. The CDR3 DNA sequence: TGTGCCAGCAGTGGGACTAGTCCCTACGAGCAGTACTTC.

This clone has only a few counts. The rearrangement uses TRBV11-1 and TRBJ2-4, with D uncertain. Germline V gene data show CDR1 as SGHAT and CDR2 as FQDESV (reference sequence). V lost 1 base and J 9 bases, leaving 10 bases between the germline ends. CDR3 length: 13 amino acids. CDR3 sequence (DNA): TGTGCCAGCAGCTTAGAAGGGTTCGGCATTCAGTACTTC. Translating it yields CASSLEGFGIQYF.

The rearrangement links TRBV5-6 to TRBJ1-5; D might be TRBD1 (6 bases). The length of the CDR3 is 14 residues. Germline lookup yields CDR1 SGHDT and CDR2 YYEEEE. V lost 0 bases to trimming and J lost 2 bases, with 6 bases between them. This CDR3 is CASSLGTGNQPQHF. Here the CDR3 DNA reads TGTGCCAGCAGCTTGGGGACAGGCAATCAGCCCCAGCATTTT.

This clone came up once. The chain recombines TRBV9 with TRBJ2-7, with D uncertain. V lost 0 bases to trimming and J lost 1 base, with 8 bases between them. The CDR3 runs to 14 residues. CDR1 is SGDLS and CDR2 is YYNGEE in the germline V gene. CDR3 coding DNA: TGTGCCAGCAGCGTAGGGCTGGCATCCTACGAGCAGTACTTC. Translation gives CASSVGLASYEQYF.

The chain is built from TRBV13 and TRBJ1-2; unclear D gene. V gave up 6 bases and J gave up 5 bases, with 16 bases separating them. Per germline, CDR1 PRHDT and CDR2 FYEKMQ (reference sequence). The CDR3 length is 14 residues. The CDR3 nucleotides read TGTGCCAGCAGGGAAAACTGGAATTCGTATGGCTACACCTTC. Translated, it gives CASRENWNSYGYTF.

The CDR3 sequence: CASSRSAEAFF. The CDR3 nucleotides read TGTGCCAGCAGTCGAAGTGCTGAAGCTTTCTTT. V usage is TRBV5-6 and J usage is TRBJ1-1, with no clear D. The CDR3 runs 11 residues. Trimming removed 5 bases at V and 6 bases at J, with 8 bases between. CDR1 SGHDT and CDR2 YYEEEE come from the germline V gene. Filled out from reference TRBV5-6 and TRBJ1-1, the complete variable domain reads DAGVTQSPTHLIKTRGQQVTLRCSPKSGHDTVSWYQQALGQGPQFIFQYYEEEERQRGNFPDRFSGHQFPNYSSELNVNALLLGDSALYLCASSRSAEAFFGQGTRLTVV.

The V call is TRBV29-1, the J call TRBJ2-1; 9 bases agree with TRBD2. In germline, CDR1 is SQVTM, CDR2 ANQGSEA. V shed 4 bases and J 2 bases; nucleotides not matched to a gene: 6. This CDR3 has 15 residues. CDR3 amino acids: CSVVLAGGPYNEQFF. The CDR3 DNA sequence: TGCAGCGTTGTTTTGGCGGGAGGGCCCTACAATGAGCAGTTCTTC.

V is TRBV28 and J is TRBJ1-2; 8 positions agree with TRBD1. V dropped 6 bases and J dropped 2; count of bases not matched to a gene: 11. The germline gives CDR1 MDHEN, CDR2 SYDVKM. CDR3 length equals 16 residues. DNA for the CDR3: TGTGCCAGCAGACCTGCCCTTGGGACAGGAAACTATGGCTACACCTTC. Amino acid sequence: CASRPALGTGNYGYTF.

The rearrangement links TRBV28 to TRBJ2-5; 12 positions agree with TRBD2. The CDR3 contains 18 residues. The ends lost 5 bases at V and 1 base at J; junction bases unmatched: 11. Germline V gene data show CDR1 as MDHEN and CDR2 as SYDVKM. CDR3 in amino acids: CASSHPLTSGSPQETQYF. As DNA, the CDR3 is TGTGCCAGCAGTCACCCATTGACTAGCGGGAGCCCCCAAGAGACCCAGTACTTC.

The V call is TRBV6-6, the J call TRBJ1-1, with a weak D call TRBD1 (5 bases). V shed 5 bases and J shed 2 bases, with 6 bases lying between them. Looked up from germline, CDR1 is MNHNY and CDR2 is SVGAGI (reference sequence). The CDR3 extends over 12 amino acids. The CDR3 DNA reads as TGTGCCAGCAGTCAGGGTAACACTGAAGCTTTCTTT. Encoded protein: CASSQGNTEAFF.

This rearrangement joins TRBV2 to TRBJ1-2; D is ambiguous. Germline CDR1 and CDR2: SNHLY and FYNNEI. The CDR3 contains 16 residues. Trimming cost V 2 bases and J 4 bases, with 17 bases left between them. The CDR3: CASSERRGTLGYGYTF. Here the CDR3 DNA reads TGTGCCAGCAGTGAACGCCGTGGCACACTAGGCTATGGCTACACCTTC.

Here the CDR3 reads CATSRVVLTGGGAEKLFF. CDR3 sequence (DNA): TGTGCCACCAGCAGAGTCGTTCTCACGGGCGGGGGTGCTGAAAAACTGTTTTTT. The V gene is TRBV15, the J gene TRBJ1-4, with a weak D call TRBD1 (5 bases). Germline CDR1 LNHNV, CDR2 YYDKDF (reference sequence). V was shortened by 1 base and J by 7 bases, with 22 bases between the two germline ends. The CDR3 has 18 amino acids.

This rearrangement joins TRBV18 to TRBJ1-3; TRBD1 matches 8 bases. Germline assignment: CDR1 KGHSH and CDR2 LQKENI. This CDR3 contains 12 residues. With V trimmed by 8 bases and J by 6 bases, 3 bases remained unmatched. The CDR3: CASGQGSNTIYF. The CDR3 DNA reads TGTGCCAGCGGACAGGGATCAAACACCATATATTTT.

The V and J genes are TRBV30 and TRBJ2-7, with 9 bases fitting TRBD1. Per the germline V gene, CDR1 is GTSNPN and CDR2 is SVGIG (reference sequence). With V trimmed by 5 bases and J by 3 bases, 8 bases remained unmatched. This CDR3 has 14 residues. CDR3 nucleotides: TGTGCCTGGGAGAATCCGGGACAGGGCTACGAGCAGTACTTC. Translating gives CAWENPGQGYEQYF.